This TCR beta chain derives from a study of blood T cell repertoires in COVID-19. Looking at the study overall: From T cells, B-cell-depleted T cells, or PBMCs came the material, which was cDNA or gDNA.

Assay used: immunoSEQ multiplex PCR; TCRdb lists only in-frame clones, some missing. This sample yields about 150,000 clones, of which over 80% are seen a single time; 6.2% belongs to the top ten. Germline-derived CDR1 and CDR2 are SGHVS and FQNEAQ. The CDR3 consists of 17 residues. V shed 1 base and J shed 2 bases, with 18 bases lying between them. The sample comprised PBMCs or T cells enriched from blood (not recorded which). V usage is TRBV7-8 and J usage is TRBJ2-7; perhaps TRBD1 as D (6 bases). The receptor was isolated from a woman between 40 and 55 years old who had recovered from COVID-19. The CDR3 sequence is CASSLGFWQGIPYEQYF. In DNA form, the CDR3 reads TGTGCCAGCAGCTTAGGCTTCTGGCAGGGGATCCCCTACGAGCAGTACTTC.